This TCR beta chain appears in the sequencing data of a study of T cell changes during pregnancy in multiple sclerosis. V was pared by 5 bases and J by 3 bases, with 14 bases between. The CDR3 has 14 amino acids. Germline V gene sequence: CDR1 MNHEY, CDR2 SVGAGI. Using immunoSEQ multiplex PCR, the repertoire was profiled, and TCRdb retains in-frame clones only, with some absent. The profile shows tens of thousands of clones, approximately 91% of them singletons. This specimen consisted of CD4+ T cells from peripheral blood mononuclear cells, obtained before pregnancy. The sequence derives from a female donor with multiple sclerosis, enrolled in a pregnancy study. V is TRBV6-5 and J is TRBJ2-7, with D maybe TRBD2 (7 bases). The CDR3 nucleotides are TGTGCCAGCAGTCTCTCGGGGGGCCGCTACGAGCAGTACTTC. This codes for CASSLSGGRYEQYF.